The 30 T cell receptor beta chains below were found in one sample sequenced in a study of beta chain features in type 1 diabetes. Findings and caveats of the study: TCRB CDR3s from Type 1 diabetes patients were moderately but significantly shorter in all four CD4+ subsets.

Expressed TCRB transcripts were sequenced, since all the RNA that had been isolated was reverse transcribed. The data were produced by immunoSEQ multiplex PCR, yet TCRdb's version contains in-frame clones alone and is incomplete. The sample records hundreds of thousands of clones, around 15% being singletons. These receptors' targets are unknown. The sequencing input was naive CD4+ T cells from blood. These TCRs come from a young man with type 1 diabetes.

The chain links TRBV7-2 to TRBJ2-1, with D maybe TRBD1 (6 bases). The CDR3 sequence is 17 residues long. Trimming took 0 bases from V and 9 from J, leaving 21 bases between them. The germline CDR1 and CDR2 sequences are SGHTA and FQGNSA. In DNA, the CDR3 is TGTGCCAGCAGCTTAGCAATACCCGGCCTTAGGGGGATTGAGCAGTTCTTC. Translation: CASSLAIPGLRGIEQFF.

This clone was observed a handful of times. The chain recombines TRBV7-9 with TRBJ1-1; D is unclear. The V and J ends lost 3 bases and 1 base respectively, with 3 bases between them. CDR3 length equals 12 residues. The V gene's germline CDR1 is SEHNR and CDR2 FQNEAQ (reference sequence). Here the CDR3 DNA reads TGTGCCAGCAGCTTGACGAACACTGAAGCTTTCTTT. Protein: CASSLTNTEAFF.

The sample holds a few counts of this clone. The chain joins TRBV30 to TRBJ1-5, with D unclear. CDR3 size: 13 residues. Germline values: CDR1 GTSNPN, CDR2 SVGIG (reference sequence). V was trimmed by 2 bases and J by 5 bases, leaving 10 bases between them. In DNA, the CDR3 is TGTGCCTGGAGTTCTAGAGACCATCAGCCCCAGCATTTT. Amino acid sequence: CAWSSRDHQPQHF.

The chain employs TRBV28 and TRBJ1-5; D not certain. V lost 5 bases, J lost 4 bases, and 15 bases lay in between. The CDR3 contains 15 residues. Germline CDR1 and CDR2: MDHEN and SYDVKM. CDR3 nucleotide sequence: TGTGCCAGCAGTCCCTTACAGTCCGGAAATCAGCCCCAGCATTTT. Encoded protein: CASSPLQSGNQPQHF.

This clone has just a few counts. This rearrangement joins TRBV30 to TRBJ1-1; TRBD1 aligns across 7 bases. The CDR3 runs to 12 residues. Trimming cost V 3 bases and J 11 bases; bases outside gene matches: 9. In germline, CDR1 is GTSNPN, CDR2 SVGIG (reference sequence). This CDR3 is CAWRLEGARAFF. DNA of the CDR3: TGTGCCTGGAGGTTGGAGGGGGCGCGGGCTTTCTTT.

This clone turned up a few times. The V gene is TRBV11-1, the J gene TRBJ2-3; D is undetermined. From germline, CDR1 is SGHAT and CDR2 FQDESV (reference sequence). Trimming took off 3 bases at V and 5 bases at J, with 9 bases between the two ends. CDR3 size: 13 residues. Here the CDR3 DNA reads TGTGCCAGCAGCTTTAATCAAGGAGATACGCAGTATTTT. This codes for CASSFNQGDTQYF.

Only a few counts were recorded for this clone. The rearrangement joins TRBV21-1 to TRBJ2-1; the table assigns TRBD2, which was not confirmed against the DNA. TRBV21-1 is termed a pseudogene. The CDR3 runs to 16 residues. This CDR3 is CASSSTTSGRGNEQFF. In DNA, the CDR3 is TGTGCCAGCAGCTCGACTACTAGCGGGAGGGGCAATGAGCAGTTCTTC.

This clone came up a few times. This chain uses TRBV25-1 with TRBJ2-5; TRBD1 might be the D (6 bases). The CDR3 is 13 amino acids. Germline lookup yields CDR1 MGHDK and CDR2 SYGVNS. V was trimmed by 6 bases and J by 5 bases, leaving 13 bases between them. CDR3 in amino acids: CASSYRVSETQYF. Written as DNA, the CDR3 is TGTGCCAGCAGCTACAGGGTGTCGGAGACCCAGTACTTC.

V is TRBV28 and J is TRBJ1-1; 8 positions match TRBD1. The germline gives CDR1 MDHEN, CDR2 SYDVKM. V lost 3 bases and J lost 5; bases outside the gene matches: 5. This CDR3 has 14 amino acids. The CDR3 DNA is TGTGCCAGCAGTTTCCCAGGGGGCCGGACTGAAGCTTTCTTT. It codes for CASSFPGGRTEAFF.

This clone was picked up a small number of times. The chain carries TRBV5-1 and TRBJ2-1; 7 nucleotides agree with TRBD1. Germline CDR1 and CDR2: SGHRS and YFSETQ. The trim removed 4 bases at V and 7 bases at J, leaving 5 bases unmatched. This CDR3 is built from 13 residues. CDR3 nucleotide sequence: TGCGCCAGCAGCCCGGCGACAGGGAATGAGCAGTTCTTC. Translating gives CASSPATGNEQFF.

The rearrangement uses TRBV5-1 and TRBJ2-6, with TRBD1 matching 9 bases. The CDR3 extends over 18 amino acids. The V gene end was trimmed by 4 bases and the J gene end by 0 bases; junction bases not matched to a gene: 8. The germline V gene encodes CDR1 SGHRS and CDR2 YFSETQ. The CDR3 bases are TGCGCCAGCAGCCAACAGGGACAGGGAACCTCTGGGGCCAACGTCCTGACTTTC. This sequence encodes CASSQQGQGTSGANVLTF.

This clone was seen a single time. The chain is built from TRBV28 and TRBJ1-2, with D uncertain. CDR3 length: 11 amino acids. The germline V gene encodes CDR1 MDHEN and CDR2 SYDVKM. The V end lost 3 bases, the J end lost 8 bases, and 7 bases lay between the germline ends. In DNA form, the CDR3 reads TGTGCCAGCAGTTTCAGTCGGGGCTACACCTTC. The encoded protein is CASSFSRGYTF.

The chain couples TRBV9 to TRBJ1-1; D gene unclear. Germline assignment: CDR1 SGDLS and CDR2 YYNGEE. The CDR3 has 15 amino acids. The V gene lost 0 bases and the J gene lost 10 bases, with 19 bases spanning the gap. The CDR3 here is CASSVEANQWDGAFF. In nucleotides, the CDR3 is TGTGCCAGCAGCGTAGAGGCCAACCAATGGGATGGAGCTTTCTTT.

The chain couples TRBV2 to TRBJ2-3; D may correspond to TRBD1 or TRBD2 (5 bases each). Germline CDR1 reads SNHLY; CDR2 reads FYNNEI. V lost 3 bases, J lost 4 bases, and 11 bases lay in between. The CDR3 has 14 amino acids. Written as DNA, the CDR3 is TGTGCCAGCAGTGATGAGGGGCCCCCAGATACGCAGTATTTT. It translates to CASSDEGPPDTQYF.

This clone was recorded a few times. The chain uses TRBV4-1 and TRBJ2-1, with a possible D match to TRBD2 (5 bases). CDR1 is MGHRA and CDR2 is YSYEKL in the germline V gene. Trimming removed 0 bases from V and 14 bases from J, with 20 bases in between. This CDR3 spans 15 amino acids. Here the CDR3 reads CASSQDPSEGRTEFF. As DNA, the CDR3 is TGCGCCAGCAGCCAAGATCCCAGTGAGGGCAGGACTGAGTTCTTC.

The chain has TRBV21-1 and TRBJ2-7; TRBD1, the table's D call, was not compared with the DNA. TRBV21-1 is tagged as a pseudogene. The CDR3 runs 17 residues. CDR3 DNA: TGTGCCAGCAGCCCGCCGACAAGGGGAAGGGTGTTTTGGGAGCAGTACTTC. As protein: CASSPPTRGRVFWEQYF.

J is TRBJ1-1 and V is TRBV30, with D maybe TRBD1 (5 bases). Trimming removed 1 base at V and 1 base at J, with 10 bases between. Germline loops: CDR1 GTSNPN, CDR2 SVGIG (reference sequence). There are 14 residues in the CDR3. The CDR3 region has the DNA TGTGCCTGGAGTGACTCAGGGAGGAACACTGAAGCTTTCTTT. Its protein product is CAWSDSGRNTEAFF.

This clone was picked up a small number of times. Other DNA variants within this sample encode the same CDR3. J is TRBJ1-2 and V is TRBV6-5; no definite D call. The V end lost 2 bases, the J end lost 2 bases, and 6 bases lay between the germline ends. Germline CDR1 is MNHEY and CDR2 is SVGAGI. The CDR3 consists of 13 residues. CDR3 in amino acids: CASSYDSNYGYTF. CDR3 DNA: TGTGCCAGCAGTTACGATTCAAACTATGGCTACACCTTC.

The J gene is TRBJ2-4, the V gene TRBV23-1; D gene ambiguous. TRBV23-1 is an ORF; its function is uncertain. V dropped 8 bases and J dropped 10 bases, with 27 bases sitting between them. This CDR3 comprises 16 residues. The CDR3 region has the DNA TGCGCCAGCCCTGTGGGTTATAGGACGACCTACCCTATTCAGTACTTC. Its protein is CASPVGYRTTYPIQYF.

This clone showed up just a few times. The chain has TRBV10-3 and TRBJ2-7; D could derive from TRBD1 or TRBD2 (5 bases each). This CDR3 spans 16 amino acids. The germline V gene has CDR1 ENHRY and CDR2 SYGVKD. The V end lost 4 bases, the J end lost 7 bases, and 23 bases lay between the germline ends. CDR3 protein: CAISGEYRDPISEQYF. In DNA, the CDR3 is TGTGCCATCAGTGGCGAATACCGGGACCCGATTTCGGAGCAGTACTTC.

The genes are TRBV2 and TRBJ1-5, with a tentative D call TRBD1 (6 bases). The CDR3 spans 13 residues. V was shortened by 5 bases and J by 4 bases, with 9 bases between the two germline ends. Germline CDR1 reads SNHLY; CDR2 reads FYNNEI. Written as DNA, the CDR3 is TGTGCCAGCAGTTCAGGGGAAAATCAGCCCCAGCATTTT. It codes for CASSSGENQPQHF.

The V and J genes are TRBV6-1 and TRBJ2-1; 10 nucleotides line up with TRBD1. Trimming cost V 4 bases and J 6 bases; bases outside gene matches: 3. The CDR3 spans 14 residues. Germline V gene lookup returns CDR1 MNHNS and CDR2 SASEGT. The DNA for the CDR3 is TGTGCCAGCAGTGCCCGGACAGGGGGCAATGAGCAGTTCTTC. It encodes CASSARTGGNEQFF.

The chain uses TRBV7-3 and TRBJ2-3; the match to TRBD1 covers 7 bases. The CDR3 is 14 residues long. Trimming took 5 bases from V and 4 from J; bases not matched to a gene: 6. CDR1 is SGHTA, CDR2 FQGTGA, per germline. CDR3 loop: CASSIDRVPDTQYF. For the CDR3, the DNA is TGTGCCAGCAGCATAGACAGGGTTCCAGATACGCAGTATTTT.

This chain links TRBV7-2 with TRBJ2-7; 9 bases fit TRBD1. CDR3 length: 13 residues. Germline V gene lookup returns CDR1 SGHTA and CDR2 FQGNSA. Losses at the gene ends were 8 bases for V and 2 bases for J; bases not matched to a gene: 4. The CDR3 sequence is CASRTGDTYEQYF. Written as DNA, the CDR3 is TGTGCCAGCCGGACAGGGGACACCTACGAGCAGTACTTC.

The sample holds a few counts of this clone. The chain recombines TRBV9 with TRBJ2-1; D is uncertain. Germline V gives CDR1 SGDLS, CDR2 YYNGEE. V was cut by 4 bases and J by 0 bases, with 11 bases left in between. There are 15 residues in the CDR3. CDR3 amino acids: CASSPDLGSYNEQFF. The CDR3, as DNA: TGTGCCAGCAGCCCCGACTTGGGCTCCTACAATGAGCAGTTCTTC.

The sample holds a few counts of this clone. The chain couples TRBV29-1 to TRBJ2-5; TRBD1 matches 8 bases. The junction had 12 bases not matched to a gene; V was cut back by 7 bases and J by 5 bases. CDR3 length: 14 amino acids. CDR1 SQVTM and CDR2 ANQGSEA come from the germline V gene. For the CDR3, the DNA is TGCAGCGCCACTCCGGGACAGGCGTATGAGACCCAGTACTTC. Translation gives CSATPGQAYETQYF.

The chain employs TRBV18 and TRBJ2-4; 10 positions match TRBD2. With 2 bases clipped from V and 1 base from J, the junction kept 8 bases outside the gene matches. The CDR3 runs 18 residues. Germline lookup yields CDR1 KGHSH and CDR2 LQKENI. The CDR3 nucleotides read TGTGCCAGCTCACCAACTCGGACTAGCGGTGTCGCCAAAAACATTCAGTACTTC. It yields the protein CASSPTRTSGVAKNIQYF.

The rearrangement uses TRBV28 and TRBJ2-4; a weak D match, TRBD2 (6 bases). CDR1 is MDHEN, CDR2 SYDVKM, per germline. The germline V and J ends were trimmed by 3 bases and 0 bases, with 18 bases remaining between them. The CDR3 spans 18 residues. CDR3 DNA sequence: TGTGCCAGCAGTTTTTGGAGGGTGGAGGGACTAGCCAAAAACATTCAGTACTTC. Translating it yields CASSFWRVEGLAKNIQYF. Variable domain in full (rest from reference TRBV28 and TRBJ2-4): DVKVTQSSRYLVKRTGEKVFLECVQDMDHENMFWYRQDPGLGLRLIYFSYDVKMKEKGDIPEGYSVSREKKERFSLILESASTNQTSMYLCASSFWRVEGLAKNIQYFGAGTRLSVL.

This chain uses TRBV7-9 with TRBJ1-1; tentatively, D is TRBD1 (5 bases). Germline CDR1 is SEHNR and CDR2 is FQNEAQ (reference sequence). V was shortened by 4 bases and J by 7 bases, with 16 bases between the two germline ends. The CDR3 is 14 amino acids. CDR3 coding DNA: TGTGCCAGCAGCTCTCCCCCGGACAACCTTGAAGCTTTCTTT. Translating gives CASSSPPDNLEAFF.

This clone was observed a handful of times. CDR3 DNA sequence: TGTGCCAGCAGTGATACCCCAGATACGCAGTATTTT. Translating gives CASSDTPDTQYF. This rearrangement joins TRBV7-3 to TRBJ2-3; D unclear. From germline, CDR1 is SGHTA and CDR2 FQGTGA. This CDR3 is built from 12 residues. Trimming cost V 6 bases and J 4 bases, with 8 bases left between them.